The entry below describes one TCR beta chain. The data stem from a study of OX40 agonist ivuxolimab in advanced cancers. Study-level background: Subjects had a mean age of roughly 57 years, with a range of roughly 23 to 79; almost 85% were male. Partial responses, seen in three patients, involved one hepatocellular carcinoma and two cutaneous melanomas. Prior anti-PD-1, anti-PD-L1 or anti-CTLA-4 therapy did not bar entry, and less than 50% had some.

V lost 6 bases to trimming and J lost 3 bases, with 14 bases between them. There are 14 residues in the CDR3. CDR1 and CDR2 from the germline V gene are MDHEN and SYDVKM. Repertoires were generated with immunoSEQ multiplex PCR, while TCRdb's copy carries only in-frame clones and drops some. Here the sample spans about 44,000 clones, around 86% being singletons. The chain is built from TRBV28 and TRBJ2-5; possibly TRBD2 for D (5 bases). Source: CD4+ or CD8+ T cells sorted from blood, taken in a trial of the OX40 agonist ivuxolimab. This receptor was obtained from an adult with an advanced solid tumor such as melanoma, head and neck, liver or kidney cancer. The CDR3 nucleotides are TGTGCCAGCAGCCGCGTAGCGTCCAAAGAGACCCAGTACTTC. It codes for CASSRVASKETQYF.